This is a list of T cell receptor beta chains from one sample in a study of blood T cell repertoires in COVID-19. Using immunoSEQ multiplex PCR, the repertoire was profiled, and TCRdb retains in-frame clones only, with some absent. The top ten clones hold roughly 1.5% of a sample with around 70,000 clones, about 88% of them seen once. Input material: peripheral blood. These receptor sequences come from a man aged 50-59 years with acute or convalescent COVID-19. The CDR3 runs from the conserved cysteine through the conserved F or W. Fields, in order: D gene, clone size, J gene, V gene, CDR3 protein, CDR3 DNA. D genes are given only for firm matches. Rows may omit the clone size; those that give it use once, few, many or a size class.

d_gene: TRBD2
abundance: .
j_gene: TRBJ2-1
v_gene: TRBV6-5
CDR3aa: CASSWSSGDEQFF
CDR3nt: TGTGCCAGCAGTTGGTCTAGCGGGGATGAGCAGTTCTTC

d_gene: TRBD1
abundance: .
j_gene: TRBJ2-1
v_gene: TRBV19
CDR3aa: CASKDRGTYNEQFF
CDR3nt: TGTGCCAGTAAAGACAGGGGCACCTACAATGAGCAGTTCTTC

d_gene: .
abundance: .
j_gene: TRBJ1-4
v_gene: TRBV2
CDR3aa: CASSEWGLATNEKLFF
CDR3nt: TGTGCCAGCAGTGAGTGGGGGCTGGCAACTAATGAAAAACTGTTTTTT

d_gene: .
abundance: .
j_gene: TRBJ1-3
v_gene: TRBV10-3
CDR3aa: CAIKTQGSSGNTIYF
CDR3nt: TGTGCCATCAAAACGCAGGGGAGCTCTGGAAACACCATATATTTT

d_gene: .
abundance: .
j_gene: TRBJ1-1
v_gene: TRBV19
CDR3aa: CATRRGGMNTEAFF
CDR3nt: TGTGCCACCAGAAGGGGGGGGATGAACACTGAAGCTTTCTTT

d_gene: TRBD2
abundance: .
j_gene: TRBJ2-1
v_gene: TRBV7-3
CDR3aa: CASSLLAGANEQFF
CDR3nt: TGTGCCAGCAGCCTCCTAGCGGGAGCTAATGAGCAGTTCTTC

d_gene: .
abundance: .
j_gene: TRBJ1-2
v_gene: TRBV4-2
CDR3aa: CASSQEEAGGGYTF
CDR3nt: TGTGCCAGCAGCCAAGAGGAGGCCGGGGGAGGCTACACCTTC

d_gene: TRBD1
abundance: .
j_gene: TRBJ1-1
v_gene: TRBV7-9
CDR3aa: CASSSGGPEAFF
CDR3nt: TGTGCCAGCAGTTCAGGGGGTCCTGAAGCTTTCTTT

d_gene: TRBD2
abundance: .
j_gene: TRBJ2-3
v_gene: TRBV24-1
CDR3aa: CATSGTSGRPPDTQYF
CDR3nt: TGTGCCACCAGTGGGACTAGCGGGAGACCCCCGGATACGCAGTATTTT

d_gene: TRBD1
abundance: .
j_gene: TRBJ2-2
v_gene: TRBV19
CDR3aa: CASSVQGTGELFF
CDR3nt: TGTGCCAGTAGTGTACAGGGGACCGGGGAGCTGTTTTTT

d_gene: .
abundance: .
j_gene: TRBJ1-5
v_gene: TRBV28
CDR3aa: CASSLRGGSQPQHF
CDR3nt: TGTGCCAGCAGTCTCCGTGGGGGGAGTCAGCCCCAGCATTTT

d_gene: TRBD1
abundance: few
j_gene: TRBJ1-5
v_gene: TRBV30
CDR3aa: CAWRGQGDQPQHF
CDR3nt: TGTGCCTGGAGGGGACAGGGTGATCAGCCCCAGCATTTT

d_gene: TRBD2
abundance: .
j_gene: TRBJ2-3
v_gene: TRBV7-2
CDR3aa: CASSLVWRGGGADTQYF
CDR3nt: TGTGCCAGCAGCTTAGTTTGGCGGGGGGGCGGAGCAGATACGCAGTATTTT

d_gene: TRBD1
abundance: once
j_gene: TRBJ1-1
v_gene: TRBV7-8
CDR3aa: CASTWDRANVNTEAFF
CDR3nt: TGTGCCAGCACCTGGGACAGGGCAAACGTGAACACTGAAGCTTTCTTT

d_gene: TRBD2
abundance: .
j_gene: TRBJ2-3
v_gene: TRBV9
CDR3aa: CASSASGGGAMDTQYF
CDR3nt: TGTGCCAGCAGCGCTAGCGGGGGGGGCGCTATGGATACGCAGTATTTT

d_gene: TRBD1
abundance: .
j_gene: TRBJ1-5
v_gene: TRBV19
CDR3aa: CASTGGQALQPQHF
CDR3nt: TGTGCCAGTACAGGGGGACAGGCTCTTCAGCCCCAGCATTTT

d_gene: TRBD1
abundance: .
j_gene: TRBJ1-5
v_gene: TRBV5-1
CDR3aa: CASSLGDSPYQPQHF
CDR3nt: TGCGCCAGCAGCTTGGGGGACAGTCCTTATCAGCCCCAGCATTTT